This T cell receptor beta chain was sequenced for a study of tissue T cells after allogeneic stem cell transplantation (dated by TCRdb to between 2021 and 2024). At the level of the whole study: For tissues with multiple samples, a pathologist reviewed H&E sections and gave sequencing priority to samples with histologically apparent lymphocytes. Using research autopsies of patients with and without GVHD, plus mouse models of GVHD, the study profiled TCR beta repertoires across many tissues. The human arm was conducted as a prospective observational study, and neither blinding nor randomization was performed.

The library was built by means of the immunoSEQ multiplex PCR assay. Adaptive Biotechnologies performed TCRbeta CDR3 sequencing at survey depth and reported CDR3 sequences, V/J genes, productive frequency, and template counts. TCR beta CDR3 regions were amplified from genomic DNA instead of RNA. On the authors' methods: Jensen-Shannon divergence was used to quantify pairwise repertoire overlap between tissues, with a value of 1 meaning complete divergence and a value of 0 meaning identical repertoires. Based on pairwise JSD values, tissues were grouped by single-linkage agglomerative hierarchical clustering, and the results were shown as dendrograms. GLIPH2 was run on all patient samples with simulation_depth 1000, kmer_min_depth 3, cdr3_length_cutoff 8, keeping groups with more than two unique CDR3s. A standardized tissue-overlap score was calculated by extrapolating Jaccard GLIPH-group overlap across patients to a standard repertoire size of 1000 clones. Linear mixed-effect models, with tissue as a fixed effect and individual as a random effect, were used to test how diversity related to clinical or experimental variables. In TCRdb, the immuneACCESS table is reduced to in-frame sequences with V and J assigned. These tables do not hold every clone; where another copy was compared, an unresolved V gene accounts for under half, and the others remain unexplained. V, J and clone size reflect that table, while D and trimming were determined from the DNA. In all, the sample holds 9,500 to 15,000 clones, and approximately 70% of those were seen once. The top ten constitute over 13% of the sample.

The sample's time point, from its label and the paper: human tissue collected at research (rapid) autopsy. Three non-HCT comparator patients who had other cancers, at least five GI tract samples, and no known GI disease at death were chosen retrospectively. After a median post-mortem interval of around 9.8 hours, autopsy tissues were collected, including GI sites from esophagus to rectum, liver, skin, and lymphoid organs such as spleen. Autopsy specimens were bisected, with one portion flash-frozen in liquid nitrogen and the remainder formalin-fixed, and GI outer muscle layers were removed. To extract genomic DNA from frozen tissues, either the Mag-Bind Blood & Tissue DNA HDQ 96 Kit on a Chemagic 360 or the DNeasy Blood & Tissue Kit was used. Extracted DNA was further purified with the Genomic DNA Clean & Concentrator-25 kit because of concern about red blood cell contamination. As to this clone: The specificity of this receptor is unknown. No much larger clone is present one base from it, and per-base qualities are unavailable.

The CDR3 has 16 amino acids, counting the end cysteine and phenylalanine. The read is trimmed to its CDR3 DNA, 48 bases read in frame from base 1. Looking up the germline V gene (reference sequence) yields CDR1 LNHNV and CDR2 YYDKDF. V loses 5 bases at its end and J loses 8 bases; junction bases beyond the gene matches: 16. On the study overall, not on this receptor specifically: The study did not establish which tissue TCRs were alloreactive or antigen-specific, and some clones may have been host cells that persisted. A small and clinically heterogeneous patient cohort was studied, and sampling depth was acknowledged as a limitation. Within patients, how anatomically similar tissues were was a major factor shaping TCR repertoire composition, regardless of disease or transplant status. Few T cell clones were found to be shared across patients, but shared repertoire signatures across patients were revealed in a tissue-specific fashion by motif-based clustering. No blood samples were available from the non-GVHD comparator patients. In both patients and mice, only a limited portion of the TCR repertoire detected in tissues was captured by blood and spleen T cells.

This material consisted of tissue from the right colon, taken at autopsy. This TCR was sampled from a woman aged 18-55 years with breast cancer. The sequence is built from TRBV15 and TRBJ1-2, with 8 bases aligning to TRBD1. The nucleotides are TGTGCCACCAGCCCAGGCGGACAGGGTACCCTTGGGGGCTACACCTTC. This translates into CATSPGGQGTLGGYTF.